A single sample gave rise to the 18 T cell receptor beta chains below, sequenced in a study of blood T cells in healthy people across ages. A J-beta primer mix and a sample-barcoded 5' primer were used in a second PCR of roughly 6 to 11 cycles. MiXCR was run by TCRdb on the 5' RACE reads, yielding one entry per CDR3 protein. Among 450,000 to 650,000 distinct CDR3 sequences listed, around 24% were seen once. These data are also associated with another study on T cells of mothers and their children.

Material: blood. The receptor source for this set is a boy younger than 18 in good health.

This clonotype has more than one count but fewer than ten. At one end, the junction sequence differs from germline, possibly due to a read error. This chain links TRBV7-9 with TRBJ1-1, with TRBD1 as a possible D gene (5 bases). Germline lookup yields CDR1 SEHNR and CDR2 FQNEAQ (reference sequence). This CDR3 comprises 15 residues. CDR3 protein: CASSSVEAGTTEALF. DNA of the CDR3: TGTGCCAGCAGCTCAGTAGAGGCAGGGACCACTGAAGCTCTCTTT.

The CDR3 spells CASSPTSGVYEQYF. The DNA of the CDR3 is TGTGCCAGCAGCCCGACTAGCGGGGTATACGAGCAGTACTTC. This sequence joins TRBV12-3 or TRBV12-4 and TRBJ2-7; 11 bases agree with TRBD2. The CDR3 extends over 14 amino acids. The V and J ends lost 6 bases and 4 bases, in that order; junction bases with no gene match: 5.

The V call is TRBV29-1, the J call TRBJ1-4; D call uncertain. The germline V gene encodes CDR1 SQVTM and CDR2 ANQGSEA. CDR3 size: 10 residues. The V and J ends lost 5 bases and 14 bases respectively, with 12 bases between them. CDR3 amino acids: CSVMSTKLFF. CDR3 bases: TGCAGCGTTATGTCTACGAAGCTGTTTTTT.

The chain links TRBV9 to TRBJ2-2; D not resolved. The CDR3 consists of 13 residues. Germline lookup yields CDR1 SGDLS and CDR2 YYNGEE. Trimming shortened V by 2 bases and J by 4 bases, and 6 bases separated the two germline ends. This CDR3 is CASSVTITGELFF. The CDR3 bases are TGTGCCAGCAGCGTGACGATCACCGGGGAGCTGTTTTTT.

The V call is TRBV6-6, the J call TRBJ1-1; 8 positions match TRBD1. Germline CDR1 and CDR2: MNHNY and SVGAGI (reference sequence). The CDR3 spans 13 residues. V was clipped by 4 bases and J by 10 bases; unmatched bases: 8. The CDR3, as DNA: TGTGCCAGCAGTTCCACCGACAGGGGAGGAGCTTTCTTT. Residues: CASSSTDRGGAFF.

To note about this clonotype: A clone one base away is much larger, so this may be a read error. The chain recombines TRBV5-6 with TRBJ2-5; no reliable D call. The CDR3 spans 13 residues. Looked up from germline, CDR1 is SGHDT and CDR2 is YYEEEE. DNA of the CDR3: TGTGCCAGCAGCCTCCAGGCCCAAGGGACCCAGTACTTC. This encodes CASSLQAQGTQYF.

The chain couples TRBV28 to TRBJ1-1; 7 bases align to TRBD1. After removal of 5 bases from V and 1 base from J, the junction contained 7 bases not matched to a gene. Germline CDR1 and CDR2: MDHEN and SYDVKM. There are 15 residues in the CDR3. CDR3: CASSPRGQPNTEAFF. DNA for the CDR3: TGTGCCAGCAGTCCCCGGGGACAGCCGAACACTGAAGCTTTCTTT.

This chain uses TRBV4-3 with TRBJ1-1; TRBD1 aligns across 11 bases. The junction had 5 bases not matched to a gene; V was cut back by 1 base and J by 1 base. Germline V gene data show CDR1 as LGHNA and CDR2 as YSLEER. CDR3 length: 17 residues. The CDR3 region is CASSQAGQGEGNTEAFF. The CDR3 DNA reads TGCGCCAGCAGCCAAGCGGGACAGGGGGAGGGGAACACTGAAGCTTTCTTT.

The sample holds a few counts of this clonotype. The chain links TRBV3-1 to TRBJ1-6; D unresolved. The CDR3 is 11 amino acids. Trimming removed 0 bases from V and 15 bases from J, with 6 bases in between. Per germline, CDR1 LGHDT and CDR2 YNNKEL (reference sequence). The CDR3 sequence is CASSQDRNLHF. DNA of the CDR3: TGTGCCAGCAGCCAAGATCGAAACCTCCACTTT.

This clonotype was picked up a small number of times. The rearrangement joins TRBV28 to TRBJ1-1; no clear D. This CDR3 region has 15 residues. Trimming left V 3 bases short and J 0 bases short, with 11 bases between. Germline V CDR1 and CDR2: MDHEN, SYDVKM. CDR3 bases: TGTGCCAGCAGTTTTTTTGAGGGCATGAACACTGAAGCTTTCTTT. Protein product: CASSFFEGMNTEAFF.

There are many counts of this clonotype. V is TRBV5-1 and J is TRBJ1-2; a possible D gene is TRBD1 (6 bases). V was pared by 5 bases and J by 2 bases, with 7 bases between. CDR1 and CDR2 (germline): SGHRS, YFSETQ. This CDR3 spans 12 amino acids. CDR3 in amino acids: CASRGANYGYTF. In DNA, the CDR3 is TGCGCCAGCAGGGGGGCCAACTATGGCTACACCTTC.

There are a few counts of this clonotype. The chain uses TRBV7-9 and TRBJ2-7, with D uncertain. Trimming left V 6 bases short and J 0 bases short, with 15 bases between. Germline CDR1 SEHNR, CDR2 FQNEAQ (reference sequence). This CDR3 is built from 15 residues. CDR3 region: CASSSRSLNSYEQYF. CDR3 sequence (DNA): TGTGCCAGCAGTTCTAGAAGCCTGAACTCCTACGAGCAGTACTTC.

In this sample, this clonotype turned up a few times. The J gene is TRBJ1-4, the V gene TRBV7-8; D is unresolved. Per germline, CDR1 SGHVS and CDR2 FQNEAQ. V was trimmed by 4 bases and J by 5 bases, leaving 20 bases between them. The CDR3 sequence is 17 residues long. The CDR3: CASSSQTRGSVNEKLFF. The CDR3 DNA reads TGTGCCAGCAGCTCACAAACCCGTGGGTCCGTGAATGAAAAACTGTTTTTT. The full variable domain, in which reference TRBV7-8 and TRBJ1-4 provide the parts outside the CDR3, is GAGVSQSPRYKVAKRGQDVALRCDPISGHVSLFWYQQALGQGPEFLTYFQNEAQLDKSGLPSDRFFAERPEGSVSTLKIQRTQQEDSAVYLCASSSQTRGSVNEKLFFGSGTQLSVL.

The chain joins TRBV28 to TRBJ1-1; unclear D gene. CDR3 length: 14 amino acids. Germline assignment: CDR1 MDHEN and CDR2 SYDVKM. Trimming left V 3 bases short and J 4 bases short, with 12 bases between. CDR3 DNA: TGTGCCAGCAGTTTTGGGATAGGGCGCACTGAAGCTTTCTTT. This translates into CASSFGIGRTEAFF.

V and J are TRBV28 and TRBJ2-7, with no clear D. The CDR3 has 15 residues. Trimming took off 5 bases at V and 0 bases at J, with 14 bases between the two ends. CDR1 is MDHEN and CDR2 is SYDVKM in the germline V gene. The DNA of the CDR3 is TGTGCCAGCAGTCCGCAGGACGGCCGCTCCTACGAGCAGTACTTC. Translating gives CASSPQDGRSYEQYF.

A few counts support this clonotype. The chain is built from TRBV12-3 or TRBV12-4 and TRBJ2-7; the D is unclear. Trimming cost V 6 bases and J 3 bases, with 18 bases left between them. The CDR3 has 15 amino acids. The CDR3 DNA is TGTGCCAGCAGCCGGATGCTCACCAAGGGCTACGAGCAGTACTTC. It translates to CASSRMLTKGYEQYF.

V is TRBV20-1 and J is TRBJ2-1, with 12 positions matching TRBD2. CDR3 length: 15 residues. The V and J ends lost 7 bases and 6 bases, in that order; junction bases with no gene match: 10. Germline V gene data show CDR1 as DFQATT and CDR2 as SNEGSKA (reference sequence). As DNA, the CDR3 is TGCAGTGTTAAGGCGACTAGCGGGAGACCCAATGAGCAGTTCTTC. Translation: CSVKATSGRPNEQFF.

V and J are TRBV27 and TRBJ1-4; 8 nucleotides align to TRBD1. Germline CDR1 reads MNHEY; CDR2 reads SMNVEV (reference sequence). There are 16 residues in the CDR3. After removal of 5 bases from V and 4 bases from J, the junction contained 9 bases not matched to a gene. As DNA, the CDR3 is TGTGCCAGCAGTGACAGGGGCCCCTTCGGTAATGAAAAACTGTTTTTT. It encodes CASSDRGPFGNEKLFF.